These T cell receptor beta chains were read from a single sample in a study of blood T cell repertoires in COVID-19. Method: immunoSEQ multiplex PCR; TCRdb's copy keeps in-frame clones and lacks some. The sample includes 90,000 to 120,000 clones, approximately 85% of them seen just once. What was sequenced was peripheral blood. Every receptor here comes from an older woman with acute or convalescent COVID-19. Both conserved end residues are part of each CDR3. D genes are given only for firm matches. Clone size is stated in some rows and not others, as once, few, many or a class when expanded.

-	TRBJ1-1	TRBV19	-	CASSIIWSSPEAFF	TGTGCCAGTAGTATAATCTGGAGTTCCCCTGAAGCTTTCTTT
-	TRBJ1-2	TRBV28	-	CASFTGKVGGYTF	TGTGCCAGTTTTACAGGGAAGGTGGGTGGCTACACCTTC
few	TRBJ2-1	TRBV7-6	-	CASSLDSYNEQFF	TGTGCCAGCAGCTTAGACAGCTACAATGAGCAGTTCTTC
-	TRBJ1-1	TRBV6-4	-	CASSDLGSTEAFF	TGTGCCAGCAGTGATTTGGGGAGTACTGAAGCTTTCTTT
-	TRBJ2-7	TRBV11-2	TRBD2	CASSPQWGGSYEQYF	TGTGCCAGCAGCCCCCAGTGGGGGGGTTCCTACGAGCAGTACTTC
-	TRBJ2-5	TRBV19	-	CASSKWDIQETQYF	TGTGCCAGTAGTAAATGGGACATCCAAGAGACCCAGTACTTC
-	TRBJ1-1	TRBV9	TRBD1	CASSVETGVSTEAFF	TGTGCCAGCAGCGTAGAGACAGGGGTGAGCACTGAAGCTTTCTTT
-	TRBJ2-1	TRBV23-1	TRBD2	CASSQGLAGLGVSSYNEQFF	TGCGCCAGCAGTCAAGGACTAGCGGGGCTGGGCGTTAGCTCCTACAATGAGCAGTTCTTC
few	TRBJ1-5	TRBV5-4	-	CASSLEGDNQPQHF	TGTGCCAGCAGCTTGGAAGGGGACAATCAGCCCCAGCATTTT
-	TRBJ1-2	TRBV6-1	-	CASSSTNYGYTF	TGTGCCAGTAGCTCCACAAACTATGGCTACACCTTC
-	TRBJ2-7	TRBV3-1/TRBV3-2	-	CASSRTGLSEQYF	TGTGCCAGCAGCCGGACCGGACTTTCCGAGCAGTACTTC
once	TRBJ2-4	TRBV5-1	TRBD1	CASSSQTGGGDIQYF	TGCGCCAGCAGCTCCCAAACAGGGGGCGGGGACATTCAGTACTTC